This T cell receptor beta chain appears in the sequencing data of a study of CD8+ T cells in alopecia areata. Study-wide context: Tofacitinib administration to treated patients was oral, at 5 to 10 mg twice daily. General study points: A great number of expanded lesional clones endured in scalp and blood during tofacitinib.

The CDR3 is 13 residues long. The V gene lost 0 bases and the J gene lost 7 bases, with 6 bases spanning the gap. Germline CDR1 reads LGHNT; CDR2 reads FRNRAP. Treatment described: oral pan-JAK inhibitor, 5-10 mg twice daily. Extracted RNA was reverse transcribed into cDNA, the sequencing template. Measured with immunoSEQ multiplex PCR; TCRdb has only the in-frame clones, and not every one. The sample yields about 180,000 clones, 51% seen once. A remark on this clone: Antigen unknown.

The sequencing used CD8+ T cells sorted from blood, collected around week 52, from a patient treated with tofacitinib. This receptor was identified in a human donor with alopecia areata. This chain links TRBV12-5 with TRBJ2-2; D is perhaps TRBD2 (5 bases). The CDR3 DNA sequence: TGTGCTAGTGGTTTGGTCGGGAACGGGGAGCTGTTTTTT. This encodes CASGLVGNGELFF.